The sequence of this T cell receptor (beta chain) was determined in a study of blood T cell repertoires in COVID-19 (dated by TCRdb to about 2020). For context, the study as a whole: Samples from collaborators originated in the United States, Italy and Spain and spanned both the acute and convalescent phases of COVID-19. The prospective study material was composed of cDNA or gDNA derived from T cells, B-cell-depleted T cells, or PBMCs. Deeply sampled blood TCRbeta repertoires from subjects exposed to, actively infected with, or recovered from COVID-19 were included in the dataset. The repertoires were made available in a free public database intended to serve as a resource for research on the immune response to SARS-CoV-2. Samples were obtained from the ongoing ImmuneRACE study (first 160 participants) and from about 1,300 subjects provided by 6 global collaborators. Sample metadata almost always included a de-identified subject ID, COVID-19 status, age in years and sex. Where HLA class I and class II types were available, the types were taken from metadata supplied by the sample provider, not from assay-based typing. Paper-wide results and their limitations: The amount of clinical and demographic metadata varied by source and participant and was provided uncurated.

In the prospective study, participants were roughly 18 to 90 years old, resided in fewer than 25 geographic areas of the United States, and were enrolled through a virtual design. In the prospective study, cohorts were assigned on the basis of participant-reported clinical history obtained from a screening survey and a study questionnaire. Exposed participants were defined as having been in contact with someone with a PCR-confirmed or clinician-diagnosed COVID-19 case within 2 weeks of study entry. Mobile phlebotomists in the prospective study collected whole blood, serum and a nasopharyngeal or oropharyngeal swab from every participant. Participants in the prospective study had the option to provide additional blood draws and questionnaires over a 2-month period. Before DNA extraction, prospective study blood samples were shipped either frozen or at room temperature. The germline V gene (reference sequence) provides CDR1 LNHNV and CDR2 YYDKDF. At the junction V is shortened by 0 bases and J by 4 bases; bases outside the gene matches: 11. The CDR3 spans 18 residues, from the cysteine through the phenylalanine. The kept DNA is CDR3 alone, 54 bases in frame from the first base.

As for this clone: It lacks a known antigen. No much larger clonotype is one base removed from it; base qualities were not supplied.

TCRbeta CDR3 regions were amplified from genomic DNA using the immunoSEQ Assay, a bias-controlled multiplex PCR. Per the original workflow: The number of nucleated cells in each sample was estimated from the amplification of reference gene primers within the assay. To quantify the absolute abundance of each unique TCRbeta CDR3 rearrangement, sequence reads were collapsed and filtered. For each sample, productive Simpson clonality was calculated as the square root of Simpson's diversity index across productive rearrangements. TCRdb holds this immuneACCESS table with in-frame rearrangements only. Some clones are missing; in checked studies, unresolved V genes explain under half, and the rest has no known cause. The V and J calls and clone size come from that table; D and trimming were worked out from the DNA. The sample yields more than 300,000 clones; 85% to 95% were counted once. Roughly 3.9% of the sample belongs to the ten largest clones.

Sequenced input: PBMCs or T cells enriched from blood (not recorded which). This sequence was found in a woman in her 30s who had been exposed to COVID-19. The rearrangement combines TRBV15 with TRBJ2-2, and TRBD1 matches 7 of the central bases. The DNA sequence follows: TGTGCCACCAGCAGAGATTTGAGCCGGGGACAGTCCACCGGGGAGCTGTTTTTT. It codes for CATSRDLSRGQSTGELFF. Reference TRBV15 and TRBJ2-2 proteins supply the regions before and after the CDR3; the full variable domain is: DAMVIQNPRYQVTQFGKPVTLSCSQTLNHNVMYWYQQKSSQAPKLLFHYYDKDFNNEADTPDNFQSRRPNTSFCFLDIRSPGLGDTAMYLCATSRDLSRGQSTGELFFGEGSRLTVL.